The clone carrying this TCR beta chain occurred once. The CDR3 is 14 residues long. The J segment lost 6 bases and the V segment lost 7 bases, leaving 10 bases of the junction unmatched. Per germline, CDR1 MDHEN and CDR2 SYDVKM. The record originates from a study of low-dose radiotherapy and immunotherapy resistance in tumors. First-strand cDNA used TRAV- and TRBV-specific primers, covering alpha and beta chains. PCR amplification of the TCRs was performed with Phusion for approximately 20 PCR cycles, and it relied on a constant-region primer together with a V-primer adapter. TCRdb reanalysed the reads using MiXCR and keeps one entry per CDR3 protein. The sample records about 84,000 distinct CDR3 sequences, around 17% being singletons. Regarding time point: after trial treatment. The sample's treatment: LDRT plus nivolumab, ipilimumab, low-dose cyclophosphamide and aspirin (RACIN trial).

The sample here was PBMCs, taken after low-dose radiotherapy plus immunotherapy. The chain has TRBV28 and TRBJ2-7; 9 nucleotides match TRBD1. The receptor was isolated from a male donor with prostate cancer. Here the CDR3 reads CASTLGQGPGEQYF. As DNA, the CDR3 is TGTGCCAGCACCTTAGGACAGGGGCCCGGCGAGCAGTACTTC. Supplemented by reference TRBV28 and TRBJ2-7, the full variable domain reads DVKVTQSSRYLVKRTGEKVFLECVQDMDHENMFWYRQDPGLGLRLIYFSYDVKMKEKGDIPEGYSVSREKKERFSLILESASTNQTSMYLCASTLGQGPGEQYFGPGTRLTVT.